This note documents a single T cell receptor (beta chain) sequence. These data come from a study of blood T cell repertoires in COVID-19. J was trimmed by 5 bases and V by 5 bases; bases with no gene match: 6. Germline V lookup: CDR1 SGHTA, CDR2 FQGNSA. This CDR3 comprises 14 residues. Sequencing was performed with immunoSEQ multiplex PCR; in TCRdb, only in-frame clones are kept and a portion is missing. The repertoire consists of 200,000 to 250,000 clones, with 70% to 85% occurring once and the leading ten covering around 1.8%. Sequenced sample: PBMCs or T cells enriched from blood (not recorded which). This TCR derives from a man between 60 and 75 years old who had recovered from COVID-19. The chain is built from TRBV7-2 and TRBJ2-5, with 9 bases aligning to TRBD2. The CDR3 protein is CASSPGTSRETQYF. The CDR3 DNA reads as TGTGCCAGCAGCCCCGGGACTAGCAGGGAGACCCAGTACTTC.